A single sample is the source of the 29 T cell receptor beta chains below, sequenced in a study of cytomegalovirus exposure and HLA in healthy donors. Vbeta (60) and Jbeta (13) primers were used in the PCR. Only in-frame clones appear in the TCRdb table, and some are missing; sequencing was by immunoSEQ multiplex PCR. The table shows 150,000 to 200,000 clones, with roughly 81% occurring only once. Input material: PBMCs. The source is a man younger than 45 in good health and CMV-seropositive.

The chain uses TRBV21-1 and TRBJ1-5. TRBV21-1 has pseudogene status. CDR3 length: 19 amino acids. In nucleotides, the CDR3 is TGTGCCAGCAGCAAAGGACCGGGGGACGCCAGATATAGCAATCAGCCCCAGCATTTT. It encodes CASSKGPGDARYSNQPQHF.

This clone was counted once. This chain joins TRBV18 and TRBJ2-5, with a tentative D call TRBD2 (6 bases). This CDR3 is built from 14 residues. CDR1 KGHSH and CDR2 LQKENI come from the germline V gene. V was trimmed by 2 bases and J by 5 bases, leaving 12 bases between them. CDR3 sequence: CASSPNRGMETQYF. In nucleotides, the CDR3 is TGTGCCAGCTCACCAAATCGGGGGATGGAGACCCAGTACTTC.

The chain is built from TRBV7-6 and TRBJ2-3; possibly TRBD2 for D (5 bases). The V gene lost 5 bases and the J gene lost 0 bases, with 9 bases spanning the gap. Germline CDR1 and CDR2: SGHVS and FNYEAQ. The CDR3 runs 14 residues. This CDR3 reads CASSARTSTDTQYF. CDR3 coding DNA: TGTGCCAGCAGCGCAAGGACTAGCACAGATACGCAGTATTTT.

The chain's CDR3 is CASSTWTSSETQYF. In DNA form, the CDR3 reads TGTGCCAGCAGCACCTGGACTAGCTCGGAGACCCAGTACTTC. The chain couples TRBV7-2 to TRBJ2-5, with 8 bases lining up with TRBD2. Germline V lookup: CDR1 SGHTA, CDR2 FQGNSA. This CDR3 region has 14 residues. J gave up 5 bases and V 5 bases, and 7 bases lay outside the gene matches.

In the case of this clone: Because the CDR3's place on the DNA is in doubt, the DNA is left out and the CDR3 is given as listed by TCRdb. The V and J genes are TRBV29-1 and TRBJ2-7; TRBD2, as called in the table, went unchecked against the DNA. The germline CDR1 and CDR2 sequences are SQVTM and ANQGSEA. The CDR3 region is 13 residues in length, termini included. The CDR3 loop is CSVGAGAGGTEYF.

The chain uses TRBV27 and TRBJ1-1, with no clear D. Trimming pared 3 bases from V and 1 base from J, leaving 9 bases between. Per the germline V gene, CDR1 is MNHEY and CDR2 is SMNVEV (reference sequence). The CDR3 is 14 amino acids. CDR3 sequence: CASSFRDTNTEAFF. CDR3 coding DNA: TGTGCCAGCAGTTTCCGGGATACGAACACTGAAGCTTTCTTT.

The rearrangement uses TRBV28 and TRBJ1-1; 8 nucleotides align to TRBD1. The trim removed 4 bases at V and 5 bases at J, leaving 6 bases unmatched. Germline V CDR1 and CDR2: MDHEN, SYDVKM. The CDR3 is 14 amino acids. CDR3 protein: CASSSRGPRTEAFF. CDR3 sequence (DNA): TGTGCCAGCAGTTCCAGGGGGCCGAGGACTGAAGCTTTCTTT.

The chain uses TRBV21-1 and TRBJ2-3; the tabulated D call, TRBD1, remains unverified against the DNA. TRBV21-1 counts as a pseudogene. This CDR3 region has 13 residues. The CDR3 nucleotides are TGTGCCAGCAGGCCACAAATGGCAGATACGCAGTATTTT. Translating gives CASRPQMADTQYF.

V and J are TRBV4-2 and TRBJ1-2; 8 bases agree with TRBD1. J gave up 2 bases and V 4 bases, and 6 bases lay outside the gene matches. The CDR3 extends over 15 amino acids. Per germline, CDR1 LGHNA and CDR2 YNFKEQ. The CDR3 DNA follows: TGTGCCAGCAGCCGGAACCGACAGGGGAACTATGGCTACACCTTC. Protein: CASSRNRQGNYGYTF.

The V and J genes are TRBV4-2 and TRBJ1-2, with 8 positions matching TRBD1. Germline values: CDR1 LGHNA, CDR2 YNFKEQ. With V trimmed by 1 base and J by 4 bases, 11 bases remained unmatched. This CDR3 is 17 amino acids long. This CDR3 is CASSQGDPRGHAYGYTF. CDR3 in DNA: TGTGCCAGCAGCCAAGGGGACCCCAGGGGGCATGCCTATGGCTACACCTTC.

In its sample, this clone was seen once. V is TRBV7-2 and J is TRBJ2-3, with D possibly being TRBD1 (5 bases). The CDR3 spans 14 residues. V lost 5 bases and J lost 3, with 12 bases in between. Germline V gene data show CDR1 as SGHTA and CDR2 as FQGNSA. The CDR3 DNA is TGTGCCAGCAGCCTCGCCCCAGGGACAGATACGCAGTATTTT. Translated, it gives CASSLAPGTDTQYF.

The genes are TRBV28 and TRBJ1-2; D uncertain. V was trimmed by 5 bases and J by 5 bases, leaving 9 bases between them. This CDR3 has 12 residues. The germline V gene has CDR1 MDHEN and CDR2 SYDVKM. CDR3 loop: CASSGPTYGYTF. DNA for the CDR3: TGTGCCAGCAGTGGGCCGACATATGGCTACACCTTC.

The J gene is TRBJ1-4, the V gene TRBV28; D not resolved. Between the trimmed V and J ends, which lost 5 bases and 8 bases, there was a span of 6 bases. This CDR3 region has 11 residues. Germline CDR1 MDHEN, CDR2 SYDVKM. The CDR3 region is CASSIREKLFF. In nucleotides, the CDR3 is TGTGCCAGCAGTATCCGGGAAAAACTGTTTTTT.

The chain employs TRBV4-2 and TRBJ2-6, with 7 bases identical to TRBD2. V trimming: 4 bases; J trimming: 1 base; junction bases outside the gene matches: 13. The length of the CDR3 is 19 residues. Germline values: CDR1 LGHNA, CDR2 YNFKEQ. The CDR3 DNA reads TGTGCCAGCAGCCTTCGAGGCGGGGGAACTTTATCTGGGGCCAACGTCCTGACTTTC. Its protein is CASSLRGGGTLSGANVLTF.

The V and J genes are TRBV11-2 and TRBJ1-1, with unresolved D. In germline, CDR1 is SGHAT, CDR2 FQNNGV. Trimming shortened V by 3 bases and J by 4 bases, and 12 bases separated the two germline ends. The CDR3 contains 14 residues. The CDR3 DNA reads TGTGCCAGCAGCTTCGGGTGGGGAGGCACTGAAGCTTTCTTT. Amino acids: CASSFGWGGTEAFF.

Details on this clone: One end of the junction fails to match germline, which may point to a read error. The V call is TRBV5-4, the J call TRBJ2-3; TRBD2 matches 13 bases. CDR3 length equals 11 residues. Looked up from germline, CDR1 is SGHNT and CDR2 is YYREEE (reference sequence). The CDR3 here is CASSGLAGVDF. CDR3 nucleotides: TGTGCCAGCAGCGGACTAGCGGGAGTGGATTTT.

CDR3 sequence (DNA): TGTGCCAGCTCACCTCCTCAAGCGGGGATAAACAATGAGCAGTTCTTC. This codes for CASSPPQAGINNEQFF. The chain carries TRBV18 and TRBJ2-1; 7 bases align to TRBD2. Germline lookup yields CDR1 KGHSH and CDR2 LQKENI. Losses at the gene ends were 3 bases for V and 5 bases for J; bases not matched to a gene: 10. CDR3 size: 16 residues.

V is TRBV19 and J is TRBJ2-1; D is unresolved. In germline, CDR1 is LNHDA, CDR2 SQIVND (reference sequence). The CDR3 loop spans 13 amino acids. V shed 6 bases and J shed 2 bases, with 8 bases lying between them. The CDR3 DNA sequence: TGTGCCAGTAGGGCAGGTACCTACAATGAGCAGTTCTTC. It is translated as CASRAGTYNEQFF.

This sequence joins TRBV19 and TRBJ2-1; 7 bases map to TRBD1. In germline, CDR1 is LNHDA, CDR2 SQIVND (reference sequence). CDR3 size: 14 residues. The V gene end was trimmed by 7 bases and the J gene end by 3 bases; junction bases not matched to a gene: 6. In nucleotides, the CDR3 is TGTGCCAGTAATACAGGGGCTTTCTACAATGAGCAGTTCTTC. Encoded protein: CASNTGAFYNEQFF.

This sequence joins TRBV5-1 and TRBJ2-1; 9 nucleotides align to TRBD2. The CDR3 runs 16 residues. Losses at the gene ends were 4 bases for V and 1 base for J; bases not matched to a gene: 6. Per the germline V gene, CDR1 is SGHRS and CDR2 is YFSETQ. The CDR3 DNA is TGCGCCAGCAGCCCCTTAGCGGGAGTATCCTACAATGAGCAGTTCTTC. Translating it yields CASSPLAGVSYNEQFF. Filled out from reference TRBV5-1 and TRBJ2-1, the complete variable domain reads KAGVTQTPRYLIKTRGQQVTLSCSPISGHRSVSWYQQTPGQGLQFLFEYFSETQRNKGNFPGRFSGRQFSNSRSEMNVSTLELGDSALYLCASSPLAGVSYNEQFFGPGTRLTVL.

The gene calls are TRBV5-6 and TRBJ2-7; D is unclear. V was shortened by 2 bases and J by 2 bases, with 8 bases between the two germline ends. The CDR3 length is 13 residues. The germline gives CDR1 SGHDT, CDR2 YYEEEE. The CDR3 nucleotides are TGTGCCAGCAGCTTAGACATTCCCTACGAGCAGTACTTC. It codes for CASSLDIPYEQYF.

CDR3 in DNA: TGTGCCAGTGGGCCGGGGGGTTCGGGTCAGCCCCAGCATTTT. Translation: CASGPGGSGQPQHF. V and J are TRBV19 and TRBJ1-5, with TRBD1 as a possible D gene (5 bases). Trimming stripped 8 bases from V and 6 bases from J, with 17 bases between. From germline, CDR1 is LNHDA and CDR2 SQIVND (reference sequence). The CDR3 runs 14 residues.

This clone was picked up one time. At one end, the junction sequence differs from germline, possibly due to a read error. CDR3 protein: CSSSFTGRVANYGYTF. CDR3 nucleotides: TGTTCCAGCAGTTTCACAGGGAGAGTAGCTAACTATGGCTACACCTTC. V usage is TRBV7-9 and J usage is TRBJ1-2, with D perhaps TRBD1 (6 bases). The CDR3 is made up of 16 amino acids. Germline CDR1 SEHNR, CDR2 FQNEAQ (reference sequence).

V gene TRBV5-4 combines with J gene TRBJ2-1; 10 nucleotides line up with TRBD2. The CDR3 contains 15 residues. Trimming cost V 2 bases and J 4 bases; bases outside gene matches: 3. Germline V gives CDR1 SGHNT, CDR2 YYREEE (reference sequence). CDR3 region: CASSFTSGAYNEQFF. The CDR3 nucleotides read TGTGCCAGCAGCTTTACTAGCGGGGCTTACAATGAGCAGTTCTTC.

This clone was seen just once. The V call is TRBV2, the J call TRBJ2-7, with D maybe TRBD2 (5 bases). Trimming took off 3 bases at V and 7 bases at J, with 16 bases between the two ends. The CDR3 extends over 14 amino acids. CDR1 and CDR2 (germline): SNHLY, FYNNEI. The CDR3 coding sequence is TGTGCCAGCAGTGACAGTGGCGGGTCCGAAGAGCAGTACTTC. It encodes CASSDSGGSEEQYF.

The rearrangement uses TRBV2 and TRBJ1-5, with a tentative D call TRBD1 (5 bases). Germline CDR1 SNHLY, CDR2 FYNNEI. Between the trimmed V and J ends, which lost 8 bases and 4 bases, there was a span of 24 bases. The CDR3 runs 17 residues. The CDR3 DNA is TGTGCCAGCGGGATAGGAAGAACAGGTGCTTCAAATCAGCCCCAGCATTTT. Its protein is CASGIGRTGASNQPQHF. Complete variable domain (other parts from reference TRBV2 and TRBJ1-5): EPEVTQTPSHQVTQMGQEVILRCVPISNHLYFYWYRQILGQKVEFLVSFYNNEISEKSEIFDDQFSVERPDGSNFTLKIRSTKLEDSAMYFCASGIGRTGASNQPQHFGDGTRLSIL.

This chain uses TRBV20-1 with TRBJ2-1; the D is unclear. Trimming removed 5 bases at V and 4 bases at J, with 6 bases between. The CDR3 consists of 11 residues. CDR1 is DFQATT and CDR2 is SNEGSKA in the germline V gene (reference sequence). The CDR3 reads CSAPRYNEQFF. CDR3 coding DNA: TGCAGTGCTCCCCGGTACAATGAGCAGTTCTTC.

The chain carries TRBV7-6 and TRBJ1-3, with D possibly being TRBD1 (6 bases). Germline loops: CDR1 SGHVS, CDR2 FNYEAQ. This CDR3 region has 16 residues. V was pared by 0 bases and J by 0 bases, with 9 bases between. CDR3 loop: CASSLAGTLSGNTIYF. The CDR3 DNA sequence: TGTGCCAGCAGCTTAGCGGGGACACTCTCTGGAAACACCATATATTTT. Variable domain in full (rest from reference TRBV7-6 and TRBJ1-3): GAGVSQSPRYKVTKRGQDVALRCDPISGHVSLYWYRQALGQGPEFLTYFNYEAQQDKSGLPNDRFSAERPEGSISTLTIQRTEQRDSAMYRCASSLAGTLSGNTIYFGEGSWLTVV.

This clone was counted a few times. V is TRBV6-5 and J is TRBJ1-1, with unresolved D. V was clipped by 11 bases and J by 1 base, with 17 bases between them. The V gene's germline CDR1 is MNHEY and CDR2 SVGAGI. This CDR3 has 14 residues. Written as DNA, the CDR3 is TGTGCCTCCTACCTGCCGGGGTCGAACACTGAAGCTTTCTTT. Residues: CASYLPGSNTEAFF.